Each of the 5 T cell receptor beta chains below was sequenced from the same sample in a study of T cell responses to AZD1222 COVID-19 vaccine. TCRdb keeps only in-frame clones here, not all; method: immunoSEQ multiplex PCR. The sample has about 130,000 clones, more than 85% seen once; the top ten hold under 10%. The sequencing used peripheral blood, collected on day 0 of AZD1222 vaccination. The receptor source for this set is an adult in good health.

A few counts support this clone. The rearrangement uses TRBV6-4 and TRBJ2-1, with 11 nucleotides matching TRBD2. Germline V gene sequence: CDR1 MRHNA, CDR2 SNTAGT. The CDR3 is 15 residues long. The V and J ends lost 4 bases and 5 bases, in that order; junction bases with no gene match: 4. The CDR3 is CASSVSGGANNEQFF. Written as DNA, the CDR3 is TGTGCCAGCAGTGTTAGCGGGGGGGCTAACAATGAGCAGTTCTTC.

This chain joins TRBV7-2 and TRBJ1-6; perhaps TRBD1 as D (6 bases). This CDR3 is 14 amino acids long. The V gene's germline CDR1 is SGHTA and CDR2 FQGNSA. Between the trimmed V and J ends, which lost 9 bases and 9 bases, there was a span of 18 bases. CDR3: CASAPGTSGSPLHF. CDR3 nucleotide sequence: TGTGCCAGTGCCCCCGGGACATCGGGTTCACCCCTCCACTTT.

The chain uses TRBV5-4 and TRBJ2-3; a weak D match, TRBD1 (5 bases). The CDR3 has 15 residues. Germline V lookup: CDR1 SGHNT, CDR2 YYREEE (reference sequence). Trimming removed 0 bases at V and 1 base at J, with 9 bases between. CDR3 DNA sequence: TGTGCCAGCAGCTTGGGCCTCAGGGGCACAGATACGCAGTATTTT. Translating it yields CASSLGLRGTDTQYF.

This clone was seen a single time. The genes are TRBV10-3 and TRBJ1-1, with D tentatively TRBD1 (5 bases). The V gene lost 6 bases and the J gene lost 1 base, with 9 bases spanning the gap. CDR3 length: 13 amino acids. Germline V gives CDR1 ENHRY, CDR2 SYGVKD. CDR3 region: CAIRVGGNTEAFF. CDR3 nucleotide sequence: TGTGCCATCAGGGTGGGGGGGAACACTGAAGCTTTCTTT.

This chain connects TRBV30 to TRBJ2-7; D may be TRBD1 (5 bases). Trimming took off 4 bases at V and 6 bases at J, with 34 bases between the two ends. This CDR3 is 19 amino acids long. The germline V gene has CDR1 GTSNPN and CDR2 SVGIG (reference sequence). The CDR3 DNA is TGTGCCTGGACCTCAGGGTGGGTCTCGCACACCCCCCGAGAGGTCGAGCAGTACTTC. Encoded protein: CAWTSGWVSHTPREVEQYF. The whole variable domain, filled in from reference TRBV30 and TRBJ2-7, reads SQTIHQWPATLVQPVGSPLSLECTVEGTSNPNLYWYRQAAGRGLQLLFYSVGIGQISSEVPQNLSASRPQDRQFILSSKKLLLSDSGFYLCAWTSGWVSHTPREVEQYFGPGTRLTVT.